The entry below gives a single T cell receptor beta chain sequence along with its context. The CDR3 loop spans 15 amino acids. J gave up 7 bases and V 5 bases, and 7 bases lay outside the gene matches. Looked up from germline, CDR1 is SGHTA and CDR2 is FQGNSA. Per the study methods: Estimated nucleated cell counts came from reference gene primer amplification. TCRdb's copy holds only in-frame clones and misses some; the assay was immunoSEQ multiplex PCR. The V and J calls and clone size are taken from that table; D and trimming were inferred from the DNA. Here the sample spans roughly 80,000 clones, 80% being singletons. The data are from a study of blood T cell repertoires in COVID-19.

The specimen sequenced was peripheral blood. The V gene is TRBV7-2, the J gene TRBJ1-6; 8 bases match TRBD1. The TCR sequence derives from a man aged 55 to 70 with active or convalescent COVID-19. The CDR3 spells CASSISGTGNSPLHF. The CDR3 region has the DNA TGTGCCAGCAGCATCTCCGGGACAGGCAATTCACCCCTCCACTTT.